Each of the 9 T cell receptor beta chains below was sequenced from the same sample in a study of blood T cell repertoires in COVID-19. The method was immunoSEQ multiplex PCR; TCRdb's version includes in-frame clones alone and lacks a portion of them. The table records more than 100,000 clones, just under 85% of them present only once. Input material: peripheral blood. The receptors shown here come from a woman between 50 and 59 years old with acute or convalescent COVID-19.

Details on this clone: Other DNA sequences within the sample encode an identical CDR3. This chain joins TRBV6-5 and TRBJ1-2, with TRBD1 matching over 7 bases. In germline, CDR1 is MNHEY, CDR2 SVGAGI. V was clipped by 5 bases and J by 6 bases; unmatched bases: 3. This CDR3 has 12 residues. This chain's CDR3 is CASSLQGNGYTF. The DNA of the CDR3 is TGTGCCAGCAGTCTACAGGGGAATGGCTACACCTTC.

The chain uses TRBV9 and TRBJ1-3; D remains unclear. The V gene lost 3 bases and the J gene lost 7 bases, with 11 bases spanning the gap. This CDR3 region has 13 residues. CDR1 SGDLS and CDR2 YYNGEE come from the germline V gene. The CDR3 sequence: CASSDGIGNTIYF. The DNA for the CDR3 is TGTGCCAGCAGCGACGGGATAGGGAACACCATATATTTT. The full variable domain, its missing parts supplied by reference TRBV9 and TRBJ1-3, is DSGVTQTPKHLITATGQRVTLRCSPRSGDLSVYWYQQSLDQGLQFLIQYYNGEERAKGNILERFSAQQFPDLHSELNLSSLELGDSALYFCASSDGIGNTIYFGEGSWLTVV.

The V call is TRBV10-1, the J call TRBJ2-3; D call uncertain. Germline values: CDR1 WNHNN, CDR2 SYGVQD (reference sequence). This CDR3 is built from 15 residues. Trimming left V 3 bases short and J 0 bases short, with 10 bases between. The chain's CDR3 is CASSDGQTSTDTQYF. CDR3 DNA sequence: TGCGCCAGCAGTGATGGTCAGACAAGCACAGATACGCAGTATTTT.

The chain recombines TRBV5-8 with TRBJ1-3, with TRBD1 identical over 7 bases. From germline, CDR1 is SGHTS and CDR2 YDEGEE. CDR3 length: 16 residues. With V trimmed by 4 bases and J by 0 bases, 7 bases remained unmatched. The CDR3 here is CASSPRTGFSGNTIYF. The CDR3 DNA reads TGTGCCAGCAGCCCCAGGACAGGCTTCTCTGGAAACACCATATATTTT.

J is TRBJ1-5 and V is TRBV4-2, with TRBD1 matching 8 bases. The CDR3 totals 16 residues. V was pared by 1 base and J by 2 bases, with 4 bases of the junction left unmatched. Germline V CDR1 and CDR2: LGHNA, YNFKEQ. The CDR3 DNA reads TGTGCCAGCAGCCAAGTAGAGGACAGGGGCAATCAGCCCCAGCATTTT. Protein product: CASSQVEDRGNQPQHF.

The rearrangement links TRBV9 to TRBJ1-2; no definite D call. CDR3 length: 11 amino acids. Germline values: CDR1 SGDLS, CDR2 YYNGEE. The V end lost 2 bases, the J end lost 9 bases, and 8 bases lay between the germline ends. The CDR3 loop reads CASSVGGSYTF. The CDR3 bases are TGTGCCAGCAGCGTGGGAGGAAGCTACACCTTC.

The J gene is TRBJ1-2, the V gene TRBV5-1; unclear D gene. V was cut by 0 bases and J by 5 bases, with 11 bases left in between. The CDR3 has 14 residues. CDR1 and CDR2 from the germline V gene are SGHRS and YFSETQ. CDR3 nucleotides: TGCGCCAGCAGCTTGGCCGGGGTATCATATGGCTACACCTTC. This translates into CASSLAGVSYGYTF.

The gene calls are TRBV5-5 and TRBJ1-3; 8 bases map to TRBD1. The CDR3 has 16 residues. V gave up 3 bases and J gave up 0 bases; unmatched junction bases: 5. Germline V gene data show CDR1 as SGHKS and CDR2 as YYEKEE (reference sequence). Here the CDR3 reads CASSSGQGRSGNTIYF. The CDR3 DNA reads as TGTGCCAGCAGCTCTGGACAGGGCCGCTCTGGAAACACCATATATTTT.

The rearrangement uses TRBV5-1 and TRBJ2-7, with D possibly TRBD2 on 6 matching bases. The germline V gene encodes CDR1 SGHRS and CDR2 YFSETQ. This CDR3 contains 13 residues. V lost 0 bases and J 5 bases, leaving 9 bases between the germline ends. As DNA, the CDR3 is TGCGCCAGCAGCTTGGAGTGGGGGGACGAGCAGTACTTC. It encodes CASSLEWGDEQYF.